This TCR beta chain is from a study of identical twins. This clonotype has ten or more counts. What it recognizes is unknown. TCRdb redid the calling of the 5' RACE reads with MiXCR, one entry per CDR3 protein. The sample contains approximately 700,000 distinct CDR3 sequences, roughly 6.2% of which appear only once. Study-wide results and caveats: Modelling underestimated the level of out-of-frame TCR alpha sharing observed in monozygotic twins.

Trimming cost V 1 base and J 5 bases; bases outside gene matches: 4. This CDR3 contains 16 residues. Germline assignment: CDR1 KGHDR and CDR2 SFDVKD. The J gene is TRBJ2-1, the V gene TRBV24-1, with 10 bases fitting TRBD2. Material for sequencing was naive T cells sorted from blood. This TCR was recovered from a man aged 18 to 30 in good health. The CDR3 DNA reads TGTGCCACCAGTGATTTTGGGCTAGCGGGAGACAATGAGCAGTTCTTC. Protein sequence: CATSDFGLAGDNEQFF.